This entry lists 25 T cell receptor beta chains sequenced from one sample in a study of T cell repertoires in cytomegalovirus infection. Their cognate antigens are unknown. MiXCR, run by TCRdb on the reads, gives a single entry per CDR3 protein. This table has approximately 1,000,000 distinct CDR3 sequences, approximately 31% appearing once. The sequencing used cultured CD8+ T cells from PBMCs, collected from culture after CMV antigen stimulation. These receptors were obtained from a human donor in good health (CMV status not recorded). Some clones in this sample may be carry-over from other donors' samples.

The CDR3 nucleotides read TGTGCCAGCAGTGAATCAGGACGGGCTATTGTCTATGGCTACACCTTC. Encoded protein: CASSESGRAIVYGYTF. This chain joins TRBV6-1 and TRBJ1-2; D not resolved. The CDR3 consists of 16 residues. V lost 2 bases and J lost 4, with 17 bases in between. Looked up from germline, CDR1 is MNHNS and CDR2 is SASEGT.

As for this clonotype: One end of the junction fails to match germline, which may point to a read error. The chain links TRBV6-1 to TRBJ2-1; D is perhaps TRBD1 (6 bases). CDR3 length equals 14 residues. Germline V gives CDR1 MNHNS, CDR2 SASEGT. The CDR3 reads CANSIRGGYNEQFF. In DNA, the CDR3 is TGTGCCAACAGTATCAGGGGTGGATACAATGAGCAGTTCTTC.

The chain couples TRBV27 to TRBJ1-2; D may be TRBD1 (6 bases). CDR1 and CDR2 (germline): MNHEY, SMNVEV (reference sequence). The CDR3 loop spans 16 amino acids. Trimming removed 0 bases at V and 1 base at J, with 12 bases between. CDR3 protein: CASSLSNRVLNYGYTF. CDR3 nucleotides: TGTGCCAGCAGTTTATCGAACAGGGTCCTTAACTATGGCTACACCTTC.

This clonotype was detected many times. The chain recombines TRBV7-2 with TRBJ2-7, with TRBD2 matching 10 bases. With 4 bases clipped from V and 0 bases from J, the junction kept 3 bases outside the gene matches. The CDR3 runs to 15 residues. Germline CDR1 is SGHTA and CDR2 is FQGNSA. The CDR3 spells CASSSLAGDSYEQYF. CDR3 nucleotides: TGTGCCAGCAGCTCCCTAGCGGGGGACTCCTACGAGCAGTACTTC.

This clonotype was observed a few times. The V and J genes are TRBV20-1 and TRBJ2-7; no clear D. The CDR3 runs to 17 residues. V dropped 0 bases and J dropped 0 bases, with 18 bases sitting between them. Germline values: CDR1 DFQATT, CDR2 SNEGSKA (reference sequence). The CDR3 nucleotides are TGCAGTGCTAGAGACCCCGGCTGGGTCCGGAGCTCCTACGAGCAGTACTTC. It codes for CSARDPGWVRSSYEQYF.

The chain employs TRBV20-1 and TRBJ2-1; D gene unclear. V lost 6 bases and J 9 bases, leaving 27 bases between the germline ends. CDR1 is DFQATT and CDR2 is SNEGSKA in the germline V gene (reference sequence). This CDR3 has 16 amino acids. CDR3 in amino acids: CSAGPEGRLSTGEQFF. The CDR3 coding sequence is TGCAGTGCCGGCCCCGAAGGGCGCCTCTCTACTGGTGAGCAGTTCTTC.

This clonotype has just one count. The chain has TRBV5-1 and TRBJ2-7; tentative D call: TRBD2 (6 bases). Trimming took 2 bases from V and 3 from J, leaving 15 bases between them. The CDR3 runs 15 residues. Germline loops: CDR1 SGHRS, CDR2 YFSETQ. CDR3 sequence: CASSFKRGSSYEQYF. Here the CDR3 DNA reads TGCGCCAGCAGCTTTAAACGGGGGAGTAGCTACGAGCAGTACTTC.

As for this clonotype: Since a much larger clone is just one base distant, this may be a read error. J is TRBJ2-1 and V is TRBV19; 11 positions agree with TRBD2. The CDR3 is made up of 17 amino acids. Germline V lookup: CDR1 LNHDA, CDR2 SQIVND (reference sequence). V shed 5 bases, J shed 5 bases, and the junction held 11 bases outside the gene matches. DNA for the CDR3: TGTGCCAGTAGTCTCCGAACCCCGACTAGCGGGGACAATGAGCAGTTCTTC. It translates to CASSLRTPTSGDNEQFF.

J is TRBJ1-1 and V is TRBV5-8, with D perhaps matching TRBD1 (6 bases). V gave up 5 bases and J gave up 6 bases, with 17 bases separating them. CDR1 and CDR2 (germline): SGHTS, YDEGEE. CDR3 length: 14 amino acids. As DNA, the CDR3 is TGTGCCAGCAGGGGTGGGGGGCGCTGGGCTGAAGCTTTCTTT. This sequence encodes CASRGGGRWAEAFF.

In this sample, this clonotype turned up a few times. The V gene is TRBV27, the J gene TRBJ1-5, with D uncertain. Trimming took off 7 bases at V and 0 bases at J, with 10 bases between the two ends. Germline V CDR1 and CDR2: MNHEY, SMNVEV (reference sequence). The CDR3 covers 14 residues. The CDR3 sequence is CASTSVVSNQPQHF. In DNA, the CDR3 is TGTGCCAGCACCTCTGTTGTTAGCAATCAGCCCCAGCATTTT.

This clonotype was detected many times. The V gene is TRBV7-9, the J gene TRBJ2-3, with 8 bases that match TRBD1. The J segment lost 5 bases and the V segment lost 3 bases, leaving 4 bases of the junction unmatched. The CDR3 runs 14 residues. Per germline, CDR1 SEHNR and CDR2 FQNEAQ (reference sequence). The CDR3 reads CASSLDRVGDTQYF. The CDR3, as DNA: TGTGCCAGCAGCTTGGACAGGGTAGGAGATACGCAGTATTTT. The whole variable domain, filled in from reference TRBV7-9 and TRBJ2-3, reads DTGVSQNPRHKITKRGQNVTFRCDPISEHNRLYWYRQTLGQGPEFLTYFQNEAQLEKSRLLSDRFSAERPKGSFSTLEIQRTEQGDSAMYLCASSLDRVGDTQYFGPGTRLTVL.

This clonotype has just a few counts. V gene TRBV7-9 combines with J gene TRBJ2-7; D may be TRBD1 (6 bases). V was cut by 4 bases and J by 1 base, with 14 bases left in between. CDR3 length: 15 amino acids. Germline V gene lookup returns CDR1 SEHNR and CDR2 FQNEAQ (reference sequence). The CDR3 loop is CASSWTDYPSYEQYF. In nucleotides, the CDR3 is TGTGCCAGCAGCTGGACAGATTACCCTTCCTACGAGCAGTACTTC. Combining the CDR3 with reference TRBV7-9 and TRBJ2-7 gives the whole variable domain DTGVSQNPRHKITKRGQNVTFRCDPISEHNRLYWYRQTLGQGPEFLTYFQNEAQLEKSRLLSDRFSAERPKGSFSTLEIQRTEQGDSAMYLCASSWTDYPSYEQYFGPGTRLTVT.

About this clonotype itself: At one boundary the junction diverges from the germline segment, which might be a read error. DNA for the CDR3: TGTGCCAACAGTGCGACAGGTGGCCCACACAGAGAGACCCAGTACTTC. It yields the protein CANSATGGPHRETQYF. The V gene is TRBV12-3 or TRBV12-4, the J gene TRBJ2-5; weak D call: TRBD1 (6 bases). This CDR3 is built from 16 residues.

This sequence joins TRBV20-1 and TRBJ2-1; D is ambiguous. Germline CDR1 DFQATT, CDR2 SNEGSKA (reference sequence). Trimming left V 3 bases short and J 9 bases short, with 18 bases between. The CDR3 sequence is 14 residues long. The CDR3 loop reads CSASEVLGSAEQFF. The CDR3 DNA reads TGCAGTGCTAGTGAGGTGCTAGGATCGGCTGAGCAGTTCTTC.

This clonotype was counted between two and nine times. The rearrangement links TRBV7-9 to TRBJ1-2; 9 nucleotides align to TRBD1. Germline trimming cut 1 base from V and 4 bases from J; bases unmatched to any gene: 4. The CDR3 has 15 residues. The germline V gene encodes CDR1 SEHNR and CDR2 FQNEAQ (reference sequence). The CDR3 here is CASSLGDRDSYGYTF. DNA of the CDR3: TGTGCCAGCAGCTTAGGGGACAGGGACAGCTATGGCTACACCTTC. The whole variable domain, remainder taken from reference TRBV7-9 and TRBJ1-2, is DTGVSQNPRHKITKRGQNVTFRCDPISEHNRLYWYRQTLGQGPEFLTYFQNEAQLEKSRLLSDRFSAERPKGSFSTLEIQRTEQGDSAMYLCASSLGDRDSYGYTFGSGTRLTVV.

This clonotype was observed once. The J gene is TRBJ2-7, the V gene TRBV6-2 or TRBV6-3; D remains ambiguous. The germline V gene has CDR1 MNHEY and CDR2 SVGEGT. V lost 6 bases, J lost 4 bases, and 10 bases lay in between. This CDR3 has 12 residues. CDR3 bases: TGTGCCAGCAGAGACGGTCTTTACGAGCAGTACGTC. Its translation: CASRDGLYEQYV.

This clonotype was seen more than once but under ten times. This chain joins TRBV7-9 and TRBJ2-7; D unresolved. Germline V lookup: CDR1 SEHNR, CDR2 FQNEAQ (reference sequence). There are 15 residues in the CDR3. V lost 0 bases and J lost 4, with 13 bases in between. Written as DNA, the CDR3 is TGTGCCAGCAGCTTAGCGGGCCGGCATCCTTACGAGCAGTACTTC. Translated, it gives CASSLAGRHPYEQYF.

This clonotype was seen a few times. The CDR3 loop reads CATSIGHSEQYV. The CDR3 nucleotides read TGTGCCACCAGCATAGGGCATAGCGAGCAGTACGTC. The gene calls are TRBV15 and TRBJ2-7; D unresolved. V gave up 4 bases and J gave up 6 bases, with 10 bases separating them. CDR1 and CDR2 from the germline V gene are LNHNV and YYDKDF (reference sequence). The CDR3 length is 12 residues.

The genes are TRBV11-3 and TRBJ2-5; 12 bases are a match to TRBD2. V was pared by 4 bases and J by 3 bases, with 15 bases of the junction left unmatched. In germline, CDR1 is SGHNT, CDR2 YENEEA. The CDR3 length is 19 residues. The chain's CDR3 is CASSSRTSGDQKGEETQYF. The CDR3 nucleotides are TGTGCCAGCAGCTCCCGGACTAGCGGGGACCAAAAAGGGGAAGAGACCCAGTACTTC.

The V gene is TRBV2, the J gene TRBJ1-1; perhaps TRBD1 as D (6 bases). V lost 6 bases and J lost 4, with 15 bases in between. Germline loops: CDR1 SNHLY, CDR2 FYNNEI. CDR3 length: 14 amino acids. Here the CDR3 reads CASRLQGFGTEAFF. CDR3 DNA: TGTGCCAGCAGGCTACAGGGATTTGGCACTGAAGCTTTCTTT.

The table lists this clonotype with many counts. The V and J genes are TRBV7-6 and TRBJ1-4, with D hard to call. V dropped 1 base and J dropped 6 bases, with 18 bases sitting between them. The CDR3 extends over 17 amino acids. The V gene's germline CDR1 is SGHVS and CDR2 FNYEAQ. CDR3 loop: CASSLDPTPQRDEKLFF. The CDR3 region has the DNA TGTGCCAGCAGCTTAGACCCCACCCCACAAAGGGATGAAAAACTGTTTTTT.

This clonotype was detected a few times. The CDR3 DNA reads TGTGCCAGCAGCTTAGAGTCAGGGAGTCCGTACTTC. This sequence encodes CASSLESGSPYF. The rearrangement uses TRBV13 and TRBJ2-7, with D possibly being TRBD1 or TRBD2 (5 bases each). The germline CDR1 and CDR2 sequences are PRHDT and FYEKMQ (reference sequence). The V end was cut by 1 base, the J end by 12 bases, with 13 bases between. CDR3 length: 12 amino acids.

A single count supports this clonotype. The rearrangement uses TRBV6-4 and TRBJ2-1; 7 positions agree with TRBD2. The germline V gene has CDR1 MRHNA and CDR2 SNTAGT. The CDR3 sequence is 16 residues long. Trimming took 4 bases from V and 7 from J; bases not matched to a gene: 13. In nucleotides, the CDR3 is TGTGCCAGCAGTGTGCGGAGCGGGGACCCTCAAAATGAGCAGTTCTTC. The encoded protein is CASSVRSGDPQNEQFF.

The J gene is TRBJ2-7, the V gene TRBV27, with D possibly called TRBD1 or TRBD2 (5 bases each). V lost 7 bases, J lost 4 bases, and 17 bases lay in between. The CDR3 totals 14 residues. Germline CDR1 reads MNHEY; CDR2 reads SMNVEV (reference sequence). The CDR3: CASIRPGSFYEQYF. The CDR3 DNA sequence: TGTGCCAGCATTCGGCCAGGGAGTTTTTACGAGCAGTACTTC.

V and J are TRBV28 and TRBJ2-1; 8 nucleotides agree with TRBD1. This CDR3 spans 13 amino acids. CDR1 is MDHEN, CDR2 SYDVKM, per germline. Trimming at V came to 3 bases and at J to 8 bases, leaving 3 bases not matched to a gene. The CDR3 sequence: CASSFQGAHEQFF. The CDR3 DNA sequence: TGTGCCAGCAGTTTTCAGGGGGCCCATGAGCAGTTCTTC.